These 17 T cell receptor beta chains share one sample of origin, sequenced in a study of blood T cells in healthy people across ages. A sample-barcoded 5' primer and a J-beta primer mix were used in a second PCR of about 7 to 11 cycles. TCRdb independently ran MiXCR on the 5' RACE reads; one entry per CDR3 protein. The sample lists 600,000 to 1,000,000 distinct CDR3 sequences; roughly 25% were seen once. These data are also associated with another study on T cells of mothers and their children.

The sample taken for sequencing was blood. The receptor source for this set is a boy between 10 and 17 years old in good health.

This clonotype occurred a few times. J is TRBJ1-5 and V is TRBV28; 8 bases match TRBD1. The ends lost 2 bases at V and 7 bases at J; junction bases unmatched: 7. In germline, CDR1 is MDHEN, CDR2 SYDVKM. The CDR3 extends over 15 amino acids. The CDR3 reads CASSLGQGAWQPQHF. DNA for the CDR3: TGTGCCAGCAGTTTAGGGCAGGGGGCTTGGCAGCCCCAGCATTTT.

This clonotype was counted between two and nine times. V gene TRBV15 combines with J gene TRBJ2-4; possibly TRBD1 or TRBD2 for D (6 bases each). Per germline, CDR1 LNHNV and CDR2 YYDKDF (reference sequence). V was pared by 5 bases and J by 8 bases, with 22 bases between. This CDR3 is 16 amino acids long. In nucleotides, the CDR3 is TGTGCCACCAGCGGACCTTCGGGGGCCTCGACGGACATTCAGTACTTC. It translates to CATSGPSGASTDIQYF. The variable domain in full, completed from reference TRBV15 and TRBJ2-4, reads DAMVIQNPRYQVTQFGKPVTLSCSQTLNHNVMYWYQQKSSQAPKLLFHYYDKDFNNEADTPDNFQSRRPNTSFCFLDIRSPGLGDTAMYLCATSGPSGASTDIQYFGAGTRLSVL.

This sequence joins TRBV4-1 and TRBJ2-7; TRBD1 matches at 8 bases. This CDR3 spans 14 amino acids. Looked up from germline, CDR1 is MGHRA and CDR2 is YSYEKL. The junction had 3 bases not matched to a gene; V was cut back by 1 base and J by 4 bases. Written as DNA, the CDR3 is TGCGCCAGCAGCCAAGTACAGGGGGTATACGAGCAGTACTTC. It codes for CASSQVQGVYEQYF.

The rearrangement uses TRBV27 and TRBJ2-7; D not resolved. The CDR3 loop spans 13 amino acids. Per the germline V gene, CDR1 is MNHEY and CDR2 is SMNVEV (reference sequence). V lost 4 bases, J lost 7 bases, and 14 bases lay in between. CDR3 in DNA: TGTGCCAGCAGTTCGAGGACCGGGTTTGAGCAGTACTTC. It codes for CASSSRTGFEQYF.

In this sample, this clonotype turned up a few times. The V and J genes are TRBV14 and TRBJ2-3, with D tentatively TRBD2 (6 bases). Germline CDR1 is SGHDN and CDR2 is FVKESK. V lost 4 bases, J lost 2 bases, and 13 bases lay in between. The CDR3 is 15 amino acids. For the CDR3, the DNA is TGTGCCAGCAGCCCCCGGGTAGCGGTCACAGATACGCAGTATTTT. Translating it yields CASSPRVAVTDTQYF.

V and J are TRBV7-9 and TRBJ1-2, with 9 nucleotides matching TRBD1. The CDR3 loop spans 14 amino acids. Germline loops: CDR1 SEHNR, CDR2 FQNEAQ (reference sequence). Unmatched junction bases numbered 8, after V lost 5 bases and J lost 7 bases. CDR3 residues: CASSAGQGSGGYTF. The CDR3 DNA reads TGTGCCAGCAGCGCGGGACAGGGAAGTGGTGGCTACACCTTC. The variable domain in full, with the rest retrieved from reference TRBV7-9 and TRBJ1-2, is DTGVSQNPRHKITKRGQNVTFRCDPISEHNRLYWYRQTLGQGPEFLTYFQNEAQLEKSRLLSDRFSAERPKGSFSTLEIQRTEQGDSAMYLCASSAGQGSGGYTFGSGTRLTVV.

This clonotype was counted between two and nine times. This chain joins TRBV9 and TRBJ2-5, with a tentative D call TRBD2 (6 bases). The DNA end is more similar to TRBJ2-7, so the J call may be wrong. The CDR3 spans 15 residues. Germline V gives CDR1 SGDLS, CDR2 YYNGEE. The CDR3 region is CASSVGRGLHYEQYF. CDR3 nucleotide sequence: TGTGCCAGCAGCGTAGGGCGGGGTCTCCACTACGAGCAGTACTTC.

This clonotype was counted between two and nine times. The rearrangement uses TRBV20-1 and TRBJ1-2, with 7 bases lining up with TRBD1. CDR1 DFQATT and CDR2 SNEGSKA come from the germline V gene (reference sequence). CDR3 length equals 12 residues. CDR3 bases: TGCAGACCCGACGACAGGGAAGGCGGCTACACCTTC. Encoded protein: CRPDDREGGYTF.

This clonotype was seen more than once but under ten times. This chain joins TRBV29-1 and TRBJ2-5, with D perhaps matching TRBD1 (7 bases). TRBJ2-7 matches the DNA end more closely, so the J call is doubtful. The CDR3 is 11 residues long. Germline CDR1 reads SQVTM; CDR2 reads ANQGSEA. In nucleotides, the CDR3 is TGCAGCGTGTCAGGGGGGTACGAGCAGTACTTC. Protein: CSVSGGYEQYF.

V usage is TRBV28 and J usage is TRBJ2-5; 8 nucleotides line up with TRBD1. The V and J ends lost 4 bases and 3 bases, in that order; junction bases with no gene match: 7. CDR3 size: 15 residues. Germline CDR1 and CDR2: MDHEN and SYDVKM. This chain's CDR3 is CASSSRQGAEETQYF. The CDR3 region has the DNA TGTGCCAGCAGTTCTCGCCAGGGGGCGGAAGAGACCCAGTACTTC.

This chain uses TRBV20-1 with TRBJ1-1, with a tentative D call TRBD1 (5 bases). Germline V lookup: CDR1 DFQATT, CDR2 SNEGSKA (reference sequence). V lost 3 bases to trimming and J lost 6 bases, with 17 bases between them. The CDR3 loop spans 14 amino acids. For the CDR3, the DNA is TGCAGTGCTAGTAGTCCGGGGCCCGCTGCTGAAGCTTTCTTT. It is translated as CSASSPGPAAEAFF.

As DNA, the CDR3 is TGCAGTGCTAGAGATACGGGCCAGGCTATGAACACTGAAGCTTTCTTT. Its translation: CSARDTGQAMNTEAFF. The chain employs TRBV20-1 and TRBJ1-1, with no clear D. Trimming removed 0 bases from V and 0 bases from J, with 14 bases in between. This CDR3 is built from 16 residues. Germline CDR1 reads DFQATT; CDR2 reads SNEGSKA (reference sequence).

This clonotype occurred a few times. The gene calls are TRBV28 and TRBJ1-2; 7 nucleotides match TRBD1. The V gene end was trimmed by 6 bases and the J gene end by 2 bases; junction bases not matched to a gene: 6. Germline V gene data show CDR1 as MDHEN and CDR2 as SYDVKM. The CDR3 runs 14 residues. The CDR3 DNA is TGTGCCAGCAGCTCCGGACAGGTCAACTATGGCTACACCTTC. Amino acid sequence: CASSSGQVNYGYTF.

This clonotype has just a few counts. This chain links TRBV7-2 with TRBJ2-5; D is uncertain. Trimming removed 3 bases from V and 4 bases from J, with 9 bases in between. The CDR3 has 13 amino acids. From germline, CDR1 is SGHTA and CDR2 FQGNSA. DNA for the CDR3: TGTGCCAGCAGCTTCCGGCCCGGAGAGACCCAGTACTTC. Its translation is CASSFRPGETQYF.

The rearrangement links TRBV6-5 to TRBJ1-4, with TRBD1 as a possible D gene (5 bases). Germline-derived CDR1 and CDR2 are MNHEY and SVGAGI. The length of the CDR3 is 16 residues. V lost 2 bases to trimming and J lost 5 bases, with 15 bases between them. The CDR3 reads CASSYVRTRNNEKLFF. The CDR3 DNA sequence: TGTGCCAGCAGTTACGTACGGACAAGGAACAATGAAAAACTGTTTTTT.

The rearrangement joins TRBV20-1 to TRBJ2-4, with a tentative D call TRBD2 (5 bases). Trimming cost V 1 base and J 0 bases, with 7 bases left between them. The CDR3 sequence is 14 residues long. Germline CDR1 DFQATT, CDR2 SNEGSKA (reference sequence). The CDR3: CSARVLEAKNIQYF. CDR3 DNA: TGCAGTGCTAGAGTACTAGAAGCCAAAAACATTCAGTACTTC.

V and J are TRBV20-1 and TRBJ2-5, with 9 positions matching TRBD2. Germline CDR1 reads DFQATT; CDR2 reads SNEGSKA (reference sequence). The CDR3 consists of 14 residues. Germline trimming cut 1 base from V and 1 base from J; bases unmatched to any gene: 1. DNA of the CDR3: TGCAGTGCTAGAGCAGCGGGAGGCCAAGAGACCCAGTACTTC. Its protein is CSARAAGGQETQYF.